This T cell receptor (beta chain) comes out of a study of patients and donors after allogeneic stem cell transplantation. In germline, CDR1 is DFQATT, CDR2 SNEGSKA (reference sequence). CDR3 length equals 14 residues. The V segment lost 5 bases and the J segment 2 bases; nucleotides outside the gene matches: 8. Each CDR3 protein is one row after TCRdb ran MiXCR on the RT-PCR reads. The sample holds hundreds of thousands of distinct CDR3 sequences, 16% seen once. What was sequenced was blood, either unsorted or a sorted T cell fraction (not recorded which). The TCR was taken from a human donor who was either an allogeneic HSCT recipient or a stem cell or donor lymphocyte infusion donor (not recorded which). It is not recorded whose cells these are; they may come from a transplant donor. The chain employs TRBV20-1 and TRBJ1-2; 7 nucleotides agree with TRBD1. Written as DNA, the CDR3 is TGCAGTGCTGCGAGGGACAGTTTAAACTATGGCTACACCTTC. This sequence encodes CSAARDSLNYGYTF.